Included here is one TCR beta chain sequence, with context. This specimen belongs to a study of blood T cell repertoires in COVID-19. Study overall: COVID-19 samples, acute and convalescent, were from the United States, Italy and Spain. PBMCs, B-cell-depleted T cells, or T cells provided the cDNA or gDNA that made up the material.

Authors' processing steps: Amplification of reference gene primers was used by the study to estimate nucleated cell counts. Method: immunoSEQ multiplex PCR; TCRdb's copy keeps in-frame clones and lacks some. For V, J and clone size, that table is used; D and trimming come from the DNA. The sample holds about 27,000 clones; roughly nine tenths are singletons and the top ten take less than 20%. V was shortened by 1 base and J by 3 bases, with 14 bases between the two germline ends. Germline CDR1 is MRHNA and CDR2 is SNTAGT. This CDR3 has 16 residues. This receptor was taken from a human donor with active COVID-19. The donor label of this sample is uncertain. The sequenced sample was peripheral blood. The genes are TRBV6-4 and TRBJ2-3; the D is unclear. The CDR3 DNA follows: TGTGCCAGCAGTGACTTTAAGGAGCCTCGAACAGATACGCAGTATTTT. Protein: CASSDFKEPRTDTQYF.